This T cell receptor (beta chain) came from a study of blood T cell repertoires in COVID-19. Study-wide background: COVID-19 samples collected from the United States, Italy and Spain covered acute and convalescent phases. PBMCs, B-cell-depleted T cells, or T cells were the source of the cDNA or gDNA that made up the material.

Authors' data handling: Amplification from reference gene primers served as the basis for estimated nucleated cell counts. Assay: immunoSEQ multiplex PCR; the TCRdb copy retains only in-frame clones and omits some. V and J calls and clone size follow that table, whereas D and trimming were derived from the DNA. The data show fewer than 300,000 clones, approximately 85% seen once. The CDR3 spans 13 residues. Germline CDR1 and CDR2: MNHEY and SVGAGI. The V and J ends lost 5 bases and 9 bases respectively, with 16 bases between them. This clone appeared once. The TCR sequence derives from a man aged 45-65 years with active or convalescent COVID-19. This chain joins TRBV6-5 and TRBJ1-1; tentatively, D is TRBD1 (6 bases). Source material: peripheral blood. The CDR3 region is CASSHRDQEQAFF. The CDR3 DNA reads TGTGCCAGCAGTCACAGGGACCAAGAACAAGCTTTCTTT.